This T cell receptor beta chain was sequenced during a study of blood T cells in healthy people across ages. The V gene's germline CDR1 is SGHNT and CDR2 YYREEE (reference sequence). The CDR3 runs 12 residues. Trimming cost V 3 bases and J 5 bases, with 8 bases left between them. Using a J-beta primer mix together with a sample-barcoded 5' primer, a second PCR was run for 7 to 11 cycles. All cDNA molecules were each tagged by a template-switch adaptor with 12 random nucleotides. MiXCR was run by TCRdb on the 5' RACE reads, yielding one entry per CDR3 protein. Of fewer than 2 million distinct CDR3 sequences in the sample, roughly two fifths are singletons; the top ten hold about 23%.

The clonotype originates from a human donor in good health. This chain joins TRBV5-4 and TRBJ1-1; D ambiguous. Sequencing input: blood. CDR3 sequence reads: CASSWEFTEAFF. DNA of the CDR3: TGTGCCAGCAGCTGGGAGTTTACTGAAGCTTTCTTT.